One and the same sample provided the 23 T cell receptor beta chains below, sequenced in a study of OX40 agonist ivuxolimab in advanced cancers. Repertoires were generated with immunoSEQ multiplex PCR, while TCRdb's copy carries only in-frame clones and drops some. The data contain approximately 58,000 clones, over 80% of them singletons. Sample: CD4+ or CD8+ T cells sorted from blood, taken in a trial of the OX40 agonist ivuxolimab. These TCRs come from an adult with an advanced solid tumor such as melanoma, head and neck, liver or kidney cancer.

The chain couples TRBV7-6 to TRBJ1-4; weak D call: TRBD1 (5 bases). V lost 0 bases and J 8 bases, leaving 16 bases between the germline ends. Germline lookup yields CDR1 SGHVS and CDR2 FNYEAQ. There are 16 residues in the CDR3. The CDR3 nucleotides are TGTGCCAGCAGCTTAGCCCAGGGCTACCCGGGGGAAAAACTGTTTTTT. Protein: CASSLAQGYPGEKLFF.

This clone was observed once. The CDR3 loop is CASSPWGASNQPQHF. CDR3 DNA: TGTGCCAGCAGCCCCTGGGGGGCAAGCAATCAGCCCCAGCATTTT. The rearrangement uses TRBV28 and TRBJ1-5, with a tentative D call TRBD1 (6 bases). The germline V gene encodes CDR1 MDHEN and CDR2 SYDVKM. V lost 6 bases and J lost 1, with 13 bases in between. CDR3 length: 15 residues.

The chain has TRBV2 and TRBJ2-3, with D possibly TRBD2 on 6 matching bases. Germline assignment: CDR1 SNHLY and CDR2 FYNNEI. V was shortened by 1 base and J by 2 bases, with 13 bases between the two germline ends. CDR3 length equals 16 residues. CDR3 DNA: TGTGCCAGCAGTGAAGGGAGGGGACTTTACACAGATACGCAGTATTTT. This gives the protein CASSEGRGLYTDTQYF.

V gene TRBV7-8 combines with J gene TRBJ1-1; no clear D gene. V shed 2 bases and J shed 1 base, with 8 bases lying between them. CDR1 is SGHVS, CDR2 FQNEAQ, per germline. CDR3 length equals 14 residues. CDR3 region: CASSLFSGNTEAFF. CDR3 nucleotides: TGTGCCAGCAGCTTATTCTCAGGGAACACTGAAGCTTTCTTT.

This CDR3 is CASSFRGTYETPDTQYF. The CDR3 coding sequence is TGTGCCAGCAGCTTTCGAGGGACGTACGAGACCCCAGATACGCAGTATTTT. The V and J genes are TRBV9 and TRBJ2-3; the D gene could be TRBD1 or TRBD2 (5 bases each). The germline V and J ends were trimmed by 4 bases and 4 bases, with 22 bases remaining between them. The CDR3 covers 17 residues. Germline loops: CDR1 SGDLS, CDR2 YYNGEE.

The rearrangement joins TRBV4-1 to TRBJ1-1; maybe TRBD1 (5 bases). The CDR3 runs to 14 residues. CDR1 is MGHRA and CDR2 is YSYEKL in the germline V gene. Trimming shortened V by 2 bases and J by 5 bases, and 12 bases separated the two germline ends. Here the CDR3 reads CASSQSGTMTEAFF. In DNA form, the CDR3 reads TGCGCCAGCAGCCAATCCGGGACGATGACTGAAGCTTTCTTT.

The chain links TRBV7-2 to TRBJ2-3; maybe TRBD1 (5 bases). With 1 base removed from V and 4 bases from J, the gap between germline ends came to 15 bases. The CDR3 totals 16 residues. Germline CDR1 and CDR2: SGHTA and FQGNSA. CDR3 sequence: CASSLGLAGKSDTQYF. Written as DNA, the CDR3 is TGTGCCAGCAGCTTAGGGCTCGCAGGGAAATCAGATACGCAGTATTTT.

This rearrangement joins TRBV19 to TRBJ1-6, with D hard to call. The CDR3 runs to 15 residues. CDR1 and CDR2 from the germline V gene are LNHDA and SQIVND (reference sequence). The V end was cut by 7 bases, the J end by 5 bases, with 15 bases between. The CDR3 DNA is TGTGCCAGTAAGGTCTTGGGATCCAATAATTCACCCCTCCACTTT. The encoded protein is CASKVLGSNNSPLHF.

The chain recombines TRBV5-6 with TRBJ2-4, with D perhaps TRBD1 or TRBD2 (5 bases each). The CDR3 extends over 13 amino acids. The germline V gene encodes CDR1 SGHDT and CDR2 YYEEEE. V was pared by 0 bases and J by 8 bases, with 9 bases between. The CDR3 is CASSLGGVDIQYF. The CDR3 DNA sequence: TGTGCCAGCAGCTTGGGAGGGGTAGACATTCAGTACTTC.

This CDR3 is CASSGSELTDTQYF. The CDR3 nucleotides read TGTGCCAGCAGTGGTTCGGAGCTCACAGATACGCAGTATTTT. This sequence joins TRBV6-1 and TRBJ2-3; D call uncertain. The CDR3 spans 14 residues. Trimming removed 4 bases at V and 2 bases at J, with 10 bases between. In germline, CDR1 is MNHNS, CDR2 SASEGT.

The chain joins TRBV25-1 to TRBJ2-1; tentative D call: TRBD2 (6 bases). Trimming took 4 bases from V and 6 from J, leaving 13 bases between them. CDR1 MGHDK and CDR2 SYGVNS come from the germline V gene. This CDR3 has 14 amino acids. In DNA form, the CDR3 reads TGTGCCAGCAGTGTGACACTAGCAGGCAATGAGCAGTTCTTC. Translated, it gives CASSVTLAGNEQFF.

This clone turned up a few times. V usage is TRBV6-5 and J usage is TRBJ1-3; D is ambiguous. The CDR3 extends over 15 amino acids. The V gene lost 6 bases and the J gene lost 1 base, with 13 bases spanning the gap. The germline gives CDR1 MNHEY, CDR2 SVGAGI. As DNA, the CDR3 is TGTGCCAGCAGACCCACGGAGTCTTCTGGAAACACCATATATTTT. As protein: CASRPTESSGNTIYF.

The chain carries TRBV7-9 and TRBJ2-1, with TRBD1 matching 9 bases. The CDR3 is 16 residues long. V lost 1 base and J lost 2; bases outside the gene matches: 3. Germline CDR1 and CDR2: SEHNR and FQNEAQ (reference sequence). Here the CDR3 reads CASSLDRDRAYNEQFF. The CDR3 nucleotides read TGTGCCAGCAGCTTAGACCGGGACAGGGCCTACAATGAGCAGTTCTTC.

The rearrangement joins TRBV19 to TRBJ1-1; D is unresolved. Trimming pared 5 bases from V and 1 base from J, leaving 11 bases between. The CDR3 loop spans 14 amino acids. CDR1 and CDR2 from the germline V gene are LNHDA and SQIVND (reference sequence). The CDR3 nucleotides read TGTGCCAGTAGTGTTCAGGTTACGAACACTGAAGCTTTCTTT. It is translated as CASSVQVTNTEAFF.

The CDR3 region has the DNA TGTGCCAGCAGCTTGGGTGGTGGCTACACCTTC. This sequence encodes CASSLGGGYTF. The J gene is TRBJ1-2, the V gene TRBV5-4, with D unclear. CDR3 length: 11 residues. Germline V gene lookup returns CDR1 SGHNT and CDR2 YYREEE (reference sequence). V lost 0 bases, J lost 7 bases, and 4 bases lay in between.

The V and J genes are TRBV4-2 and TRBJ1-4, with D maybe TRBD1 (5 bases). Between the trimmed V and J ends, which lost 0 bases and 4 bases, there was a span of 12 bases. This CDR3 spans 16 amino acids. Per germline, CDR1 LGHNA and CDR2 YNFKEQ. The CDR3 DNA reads TGTGCCAGCAGCCAAGACCCAGGGTGGATTAATGAAAAACTGTTTTTT. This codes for CASSQDPGWINEKLFF.

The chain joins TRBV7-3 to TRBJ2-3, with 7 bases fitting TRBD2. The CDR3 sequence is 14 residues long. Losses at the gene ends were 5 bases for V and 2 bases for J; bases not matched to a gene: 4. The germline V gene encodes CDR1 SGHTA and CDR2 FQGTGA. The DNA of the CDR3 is TGTGCCAGCAGCCCGAGCGGGGCCACAGATACGCAGTATTTT. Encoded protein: CASSPSGATDTQYF.

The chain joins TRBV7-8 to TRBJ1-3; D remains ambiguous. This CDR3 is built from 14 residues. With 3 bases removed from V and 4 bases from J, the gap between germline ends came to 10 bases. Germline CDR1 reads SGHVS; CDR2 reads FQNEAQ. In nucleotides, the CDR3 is TGTGCCAGCAGCTTCCGGGGAGGAGGAAACACCATATATTTT. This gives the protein CASSFRGGGNTIYF.

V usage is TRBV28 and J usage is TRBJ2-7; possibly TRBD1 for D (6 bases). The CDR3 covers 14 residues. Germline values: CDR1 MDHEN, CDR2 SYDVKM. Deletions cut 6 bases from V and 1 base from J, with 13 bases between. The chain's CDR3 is CASRAPGQSYEQYF. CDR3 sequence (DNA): TGTGCCAGCAGGGCGCCAGGACAGTCCTACGAGCAGTACTTC.

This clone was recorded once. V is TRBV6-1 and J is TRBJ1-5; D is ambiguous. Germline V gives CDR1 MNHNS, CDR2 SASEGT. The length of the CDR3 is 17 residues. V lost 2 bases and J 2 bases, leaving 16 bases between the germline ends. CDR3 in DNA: TGTGCCAGCAGTGAATCGATCCTCAGACAACGCAATCAGCCCCAGCATTTT. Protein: CASSESILRQRNQPQHF.

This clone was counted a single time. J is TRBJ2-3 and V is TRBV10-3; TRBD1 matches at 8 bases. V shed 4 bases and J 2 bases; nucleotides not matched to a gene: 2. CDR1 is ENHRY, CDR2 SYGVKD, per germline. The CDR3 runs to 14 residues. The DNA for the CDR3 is TGTGCCATCAGTGTGGACAGGGACACAGATACGCAGTATTTT. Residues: CAISVDRDTDTQYF.

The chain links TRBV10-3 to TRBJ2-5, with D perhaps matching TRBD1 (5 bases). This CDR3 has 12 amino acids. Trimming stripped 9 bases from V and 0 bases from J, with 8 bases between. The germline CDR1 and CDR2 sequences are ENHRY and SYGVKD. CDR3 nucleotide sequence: TGTGCCATGGAACAGGACCAAGAGACCCAGTACTTC. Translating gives CAMEQDQETQYF.

CDR3 residues: CASSTRELGYGYTF. The CDR3 region has the DNA TGTGCCAGCAGTACCAGGGAATTGGGCTATGGCTACACCTTC. The chain combines TRBV6-5 with TRBJ1-2, with a weak D call TRBD1 (5 bases). Trimming took off 5 bases at V and 4 bases at J, with 14 bases between the two ends. Germline V lookup: CDR1 MNHEY, CDR2 SVGAGI. The CDR3 is 14 residues long.